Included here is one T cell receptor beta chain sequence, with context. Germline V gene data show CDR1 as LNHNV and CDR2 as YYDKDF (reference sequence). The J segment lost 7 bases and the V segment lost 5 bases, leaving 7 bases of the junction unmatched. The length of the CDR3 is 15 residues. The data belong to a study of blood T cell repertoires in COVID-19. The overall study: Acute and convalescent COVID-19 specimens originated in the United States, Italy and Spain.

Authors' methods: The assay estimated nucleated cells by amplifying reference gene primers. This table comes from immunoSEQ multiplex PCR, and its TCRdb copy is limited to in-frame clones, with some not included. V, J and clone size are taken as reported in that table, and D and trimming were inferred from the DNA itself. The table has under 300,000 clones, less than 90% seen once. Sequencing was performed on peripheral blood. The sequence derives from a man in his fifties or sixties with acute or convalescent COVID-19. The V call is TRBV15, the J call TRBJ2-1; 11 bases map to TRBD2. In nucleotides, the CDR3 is TGTGCCACCAGCTGGGGGACTAGCGGCCAGAATGAGCAGTTCTTC. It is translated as CATSWGTSGQNEQFF.